The 15 T cell receptor beta chains listed next were all sequenced from one sample in a study of blood T cell repertoires in COVID-19. Sequencing was performed with immunoSEQ multiplex PCR; in TCRdb, only in-frame clones are kept and a portion is missing. The table includes roughly 150,000 clones, roughly four fifths detected once. Sequencing used peripheral blood. The receptors derive from a woman older than 75 with COVID-19, enrolled during active disease.

The chain joins TRBV3-1 (or the pseudogene TRBV3-2) to TRBJ2-7, with 12 bases fitting TRBD2. Trimming at V came to 2 bases and at J to 4 bases, leaving 12 bases not matched to a gene. This CDR3 has 18 residues. From germline, CDR1 is LGHDT and CDR2 YNNKEL (reference sequence). The CDR3: CASSQLGRLAGGRYEQYF. The CDR3 nucleotides are TGTGCCAGCAGCCAACTGGGGAGGCTAGCGGGGGGGCGTTACGAGCAGTACTTC.

This clone has only a few counts. V and J are TRBV7-9 and TRBJ2-7, with 7 nucleotides matching TRBD1. This CDR3 comprises 16 residues. The V gene's germline CDR1 is SEHNR and CDR2 FQNEAQ (reference sequence). V lost 5 bases to trimming and J lost 0 bases; unmatched junction nucleotides: 10. CDR3 loop: CASSPLTGISSYEQYF. The CDR3 region has the DNA TGTGCCAGCAGCCCACTGACAGGGATTAGCTCCTACGAGCAGTACTTC.

This chain connects TRBV4-1 to TRBJ2-5, with 12 bases fitting TRBD1. Germline V gives CDR1 MGHRA, CDR2 YSYEKL. The CDR3 extends over 16 amino acids. J gave up 5 bases and V 0 bases, and 4 bases lay outside the gene matches. As DNA, the CDR3 is TGCGCCAGCAGCCAAGATGGGGACAGGGGGCTTGAGACCCAGTACTTC. Amino acid sequence: CASSQDGDRGLETQYF.

The J gene is TRBJ2-3, the V gene TRBV15; D unclear. From germline, CDR1 is LNHNV and CDR2 YYDKDF (reference sequence). CDR3 length: 15 amino acids. Trimming stripped 0 bases from V and 1 base from J, with 8 bases between. CDR3 coding DNA: TGTGCCACCAGCAGAGATCCCCAGGGCACAGATACGCAGTATTTT. Protein sequence: CATSRDPQGTDTQYF.

This clone appeared a few times. Here the CDR3 reads CAISESKSQRAFF. The DNA for the CDR3 is TGTGCCATCAGTGAGTCGAAAAGTCAGAGGGCTTTCTTT. This rearrangement joins TRBV10-3 to TRBJ1-1, with D hard to call. The CDR3 has 13 amino acids. V lost 0 bases and J lost 11, with 13 bases in between. Germline CDR1 ENHRY, CDR2 SYGVKD.

This clone was counted a few times. The chain combines TRBV27 with TRBJ1-5; D is uncertain. The CDR3 is made up of 15 amino acids. CDR1 and CDR2 (germline): MNHEY, SMNVEV (reference sequence). V lost 2 bases to trimming and J lost 2 bases, with 10 bases between them. The CDR3 sequence is CASSLEGNGNQPQHF. DNA for the CDR3: TGTGCCAGCAGTTTAGAGGGAAATGGCAATCAGCCCCAGCATTTT.

The chain couples TRBV19 to TRBJ1-3; 9 nucleotides match TRBD1. V was clipped by 5 bases and J by 3 bases; unmatched bases: 5. The germline V gene has CDR1 LNHDA and CDR2 SQIVND (reference sequence). The CDR3 has 15 amino acids. CDR3 in DNA: TGTGCCAGTAGTCCGGACAGGGGCTTTGGAAACACCATATATTTT. Amino acids: CASSPDRGFGNTIYF.

The chain combines TRBV7-8 with TRBJ1-2, with D possibly matching TRBD1 (6 bases). The V end lost 5 bases, the J end lost 2 bases, and 9 bases lay between the germline ends. The CDR3 loop spans 13 amino acids. Germline CDR1 reads SGHVS; CDR2 reads FQNEAQ. The CDR3 DNA is TGTGCCAGCAGCACAACAGGGAACTATGGCTACACCTTC. Its translation: CASSTTGNYGYTF.

This clone has a handful of counts. V is TRBV18 and J is TRBJ2-2; D is perhaps TRBD1 (6 bases). Trimming removed 3 bases from V and 5 bases from J, with 10 bases in between. In germline, CDR1 is KGHSH, CDR2 LQKENI. This CDR3 contains 14 residues. The CDR3 sequence is CASSPNQGTGELFF. The CDR3 DNA is TGTGCCAGCTCACCGAATCAGGGGACCGGGGAGCTGTTTTTT.

CDR3 sequence reads: CASSLPLAFSGEQYF. CDR3 DNA: TGCGCCAGCAGCTTGCCTTTAGCATTTTCGGGCGAGCAGTACTTC. The V gene is TRBV5-1, the J gene TRBJ2-7; unclear D gene. V gave up 1 base and J gave up 6 bases, with 17 bases separating them. This CDR3 has 15 residues. Germline lookup yields CDR1 SGHRS and CDR2 YFSETQ.

The chain is built from TRBV6-5 and TRBJ1-1; weak D call: TRBD1 (6 bases). Looked up from germline, CDR1 is MNHEY and CDR2 is SVGAGI. Trimming pared 2 bases from V and 2 bases from J, leaving 12 bases between. This CDR3 contains 15 residues. The CDR3 DNA reads TGTGCCAGCAGTTACCTCACAGGGACCAACACTGAAGCTTTCTTT. Residues: CASSYLTGTNTEAFF.

The CDR3, as DNA: TGTGCCACCAGTGATTTCCCCGGGGCAGATACGCAGTATTTT. This translates into CATSDFPGADTQYF. This chain connects TRBV24-1 to TRBJ2-3, with a weak D call TRBD2 (5 bases). The CDR3 covers 14 residues. The V end was cut by 1 base, the J end by 4 bases, with 8 bases between. Germline CDR1 and CDR2: KGHDR and SFDVKD.

The chain has TRBV5-1 and TRBJ2-1; D is ambiguous. The ends were cut back, 0 bases at V and 5 bases at J, with 12 bases in the middle. The germline V gene has CDR1 SGHRS and CDR2 YFSETQ. This CDR3 region has 15 residues. CDR3 loop: CASSLDGGTNNEQFF. CDR3 coding DNA: TGCGCCAGCAGCTTGGACGGCGGTACAAACAATGAGCAGTTCTTC.

This chain connects TRBV6-1 to TRBJ2-7; D perhaps matches TRBD2 (7 bases). The CDR3 sequence is 15 residues long. V was clipped by 7 bases and J by 5 bases, with 21 bases between them. Germline CDR1 and CDR2: MNHNS and SASEGT. CDR3 nucleotide sequence: TGTGCCAGCACCGACACAGGGTCTCGGGGGGACGAGCAGTACTTC. Protein product: CASTDTGSRGDEQYF.

This chain uses TRBV7-2 with TRBJ2-7; the match to TRBD2 covers 7 bases. The CDR3 runs 12 residues. V shed 1 base, J shed 9 bases, and the junction held 3 bases outside the gene matches. The germline CDR1 and CDR2 sequences are SGHTA and FQGNSA. This CDR3 is CASSLGWGGQYF. The CDR3, as DNA: TGTGCCAGCAGCTTAGGTTGGGGGGGGCAGTACTTC. Full variable domain (outside the CDR3, taken from reference TRBV7-2 and TRBJ2-7): GAGVSQSPSNKVTEKGKDVELRCDPISGHTALYWYRQSLGQGLEFLIYFQGNSAPDKSGLPSDRFSAERTGGSVSTLTIQRTQQEDSAVYLCASSLGWGGQYFGPGTRLTVT.